The text below deals with one T cell receptor (beta chain). Its antigen is unknown. V shed 6 bases and J 4 bases; nucleotides not matched to a gene: 7. CDR1 is SNHLY, CDR2 FYNNEI, per germline. The CDR3 runs 16 residues. The data were obtained in a study of cytomegalovirus exposure and HLA in healthy donors. Study-wide results and caveats: Later on, a genetic analysis was performed. It linked a missense variant in DCLRE1C with V- and J-gene trimming of TCR beta. Per a later analysis, about 17,000 TCR beta sequences showed association with HLA alleles at 0.05 false discovery rate. Researchers counted around 180 TCR beta chains as cytomegalovirus-associated. Presence/absence results assume similar sequencing depth per donor, which may not hold.

PCR involved 60 Vbeta and 13 Jbeta primers. Sequencing used immunoSEQ multiplex PCR; TCRdb keeps in-frame clones, though not all of them. The table records 100,000 to 150,000 clones, 55% to 75% of them present only once. The TCR originated in a man aged 25-40 years in good health and CMV-seropositive. The sample comprised PBMCs. The V gene is TRBV2, the J gene TRBJ2-2, with 11 positions matching TRBD2. Here the CDR3 DNA reads TGTGCCAGCAGCACTAGCGGGAGACGAGGCACCGGGGAGCTGTTTTTT. Translated: CASSTSGRRGTGELFF.